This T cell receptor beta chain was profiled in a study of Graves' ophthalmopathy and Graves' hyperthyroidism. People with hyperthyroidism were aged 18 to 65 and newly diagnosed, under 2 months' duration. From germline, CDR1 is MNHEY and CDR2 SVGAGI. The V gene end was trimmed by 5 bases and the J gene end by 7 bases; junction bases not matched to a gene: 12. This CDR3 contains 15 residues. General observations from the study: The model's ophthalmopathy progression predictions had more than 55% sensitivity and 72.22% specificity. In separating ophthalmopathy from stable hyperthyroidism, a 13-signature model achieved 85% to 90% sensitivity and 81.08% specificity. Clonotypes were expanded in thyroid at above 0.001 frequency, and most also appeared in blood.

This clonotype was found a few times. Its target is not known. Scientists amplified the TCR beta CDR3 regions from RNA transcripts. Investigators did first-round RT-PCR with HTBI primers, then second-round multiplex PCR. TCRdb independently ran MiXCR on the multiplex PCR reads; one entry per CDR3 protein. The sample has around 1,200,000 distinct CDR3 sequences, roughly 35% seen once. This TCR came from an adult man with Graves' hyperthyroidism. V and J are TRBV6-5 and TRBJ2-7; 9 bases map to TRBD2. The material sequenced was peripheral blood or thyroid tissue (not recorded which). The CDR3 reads CASSESIAGVQEQYF. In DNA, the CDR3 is TGTGCCAGCAGTGAAAGCATAGCGGGAGTTCAAGAGCAGTACTTC.